This T cell receptor (beta chain) appears in the sequencing data of a study of shared clonotypes between healthy human individuals. Concerning this clone: Its antigen is not known.

Findings and limits, study-wide: Genetic and exposure-history diversity was limited by the small donor number.

Each replicate PCR on the sorted subsets used about 220 ng DNA (roughly 30,000 T cell genomes). Method: immunoSEQ multiplex PCR; TCRdb's copy keeps in-frame clones and lacks some. Of hundreds of thousands of clones detected, 96% appear once; the ten largest clones hold about 0.054%. CDR3 length: 13 residues. Looked up from germline, CDR1 is SQVTM and CDR2 is ANQGSEA. V was clipped by 6 bases and J by 7 bases; unmatched bases: 7. The rearrangement uses TRBV29-1 and TRBJ2-1, with 9 bases aligning to TRBD1. This clonotype was obtained from a woman aged 30 to 39 in good health. The sequenced material came from naive CD4+ T cells sorted from blood. The sample's subset: CD45RA+ positively selected. This chain's CDR3 is CSVTGQGLNEQFF. CDR3 coding DNA: TGCAGCGTAACCGGACAGGGGCTGAATGAGCAGTTCTTC.